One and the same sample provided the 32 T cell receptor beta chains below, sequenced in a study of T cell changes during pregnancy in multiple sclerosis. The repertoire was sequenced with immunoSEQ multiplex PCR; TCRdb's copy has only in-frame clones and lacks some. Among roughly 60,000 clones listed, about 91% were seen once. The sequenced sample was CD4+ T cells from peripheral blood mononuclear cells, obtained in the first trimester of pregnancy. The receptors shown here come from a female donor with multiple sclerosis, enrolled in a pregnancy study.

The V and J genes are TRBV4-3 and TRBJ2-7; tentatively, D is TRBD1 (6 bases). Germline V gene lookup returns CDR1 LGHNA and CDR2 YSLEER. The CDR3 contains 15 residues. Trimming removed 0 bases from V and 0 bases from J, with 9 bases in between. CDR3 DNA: TGCGCCAGCAGCCAAGATGGCAGGGGCTCCTACGAGCAGTACTTC. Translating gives CASSQDGRGSYEQYF.

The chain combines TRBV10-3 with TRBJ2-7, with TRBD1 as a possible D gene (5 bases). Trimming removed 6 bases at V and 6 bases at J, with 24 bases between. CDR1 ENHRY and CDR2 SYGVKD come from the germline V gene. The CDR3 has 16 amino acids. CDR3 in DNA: TGTGCCATCAGGCCGTCCTTGCCCGGGCAGGGTGGCGAGCAGTACTTC. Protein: CAIRPSLPGQGGEQYF.

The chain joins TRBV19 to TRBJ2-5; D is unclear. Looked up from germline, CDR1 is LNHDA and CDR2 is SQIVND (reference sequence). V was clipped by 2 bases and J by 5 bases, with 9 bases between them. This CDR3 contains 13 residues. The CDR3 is CASSIPGWETQYF. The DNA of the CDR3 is TGTGCCAGTAGTATACCCGGTTGGGAGACCCAGTACTTC.

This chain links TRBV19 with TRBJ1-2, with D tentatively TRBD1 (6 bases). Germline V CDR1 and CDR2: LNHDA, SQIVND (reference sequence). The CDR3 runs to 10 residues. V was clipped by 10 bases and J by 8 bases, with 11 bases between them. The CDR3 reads CATGAGGYTF. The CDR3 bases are TGTGCCACAGGGGCCGGCGGCTACACCTTC.

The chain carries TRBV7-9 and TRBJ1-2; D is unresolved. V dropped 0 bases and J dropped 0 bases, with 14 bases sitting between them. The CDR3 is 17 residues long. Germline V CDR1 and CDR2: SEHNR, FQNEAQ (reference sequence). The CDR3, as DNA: TGTGCCAGCAGCTTAGCCTCAGTCGGGCGGGCTAACTATGGCTACACCTTC. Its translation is CASSLASVGRANYGYTF.

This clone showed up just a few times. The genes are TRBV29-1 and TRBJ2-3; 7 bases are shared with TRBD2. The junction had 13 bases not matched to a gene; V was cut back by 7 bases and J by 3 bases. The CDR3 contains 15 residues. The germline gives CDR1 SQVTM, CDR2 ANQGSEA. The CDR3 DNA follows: TGCAGCGGGGGGGGAGGTAGCGGCTCTACAGATACGCAGTATTTT. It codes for CSGGGGSGSTDTQYF.

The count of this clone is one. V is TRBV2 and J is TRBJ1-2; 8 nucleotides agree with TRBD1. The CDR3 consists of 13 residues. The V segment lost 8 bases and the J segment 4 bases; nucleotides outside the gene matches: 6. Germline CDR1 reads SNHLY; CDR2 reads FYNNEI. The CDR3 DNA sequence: TGTGCCAGCGGGGGACAGGAGGTCTATGGCTACACCTTC. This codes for CASGGQEVYGYTF.

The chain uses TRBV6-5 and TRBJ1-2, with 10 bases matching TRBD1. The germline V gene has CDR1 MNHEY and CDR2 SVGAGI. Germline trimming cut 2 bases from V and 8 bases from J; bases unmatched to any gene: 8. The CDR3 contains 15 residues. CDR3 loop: CASSYEGQGLRGYTF. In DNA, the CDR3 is TGTGCCAGCAGTTACGAGGGACAGGGGCTGAGAGGCTACACCTTC.

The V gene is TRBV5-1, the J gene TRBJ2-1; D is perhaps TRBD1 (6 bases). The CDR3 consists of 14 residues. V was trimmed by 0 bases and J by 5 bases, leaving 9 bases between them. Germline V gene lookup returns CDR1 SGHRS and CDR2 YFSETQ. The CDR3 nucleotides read TGCGCCAGCAGCTTGGGGGACACGAACAATGAGCAGTTCTTC. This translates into CASSLGDTNNEQFF.

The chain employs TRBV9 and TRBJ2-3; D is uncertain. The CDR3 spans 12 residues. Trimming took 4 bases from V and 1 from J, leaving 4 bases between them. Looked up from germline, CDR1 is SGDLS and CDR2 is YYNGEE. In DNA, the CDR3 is TGTGCCAGCAGCCGGGGCACAGATACGCAGTATTTT. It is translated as CASSRGTDTQYF.

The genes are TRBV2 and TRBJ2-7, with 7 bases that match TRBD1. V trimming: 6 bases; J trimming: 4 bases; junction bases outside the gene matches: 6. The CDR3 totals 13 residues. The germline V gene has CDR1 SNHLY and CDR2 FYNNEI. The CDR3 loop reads CASRVDRAYEQYF. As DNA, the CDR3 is TGTGCCAGCAGGGTTGACAGGGCGTACGAGCAGTACTTC.

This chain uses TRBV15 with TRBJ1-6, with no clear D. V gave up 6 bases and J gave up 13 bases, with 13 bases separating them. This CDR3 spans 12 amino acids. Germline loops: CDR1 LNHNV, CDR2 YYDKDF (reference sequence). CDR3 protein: CATRGEVGPLHF. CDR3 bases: TGTGCCACCAGAGGAGAGGTCGGGCCCCTCCACTTT.

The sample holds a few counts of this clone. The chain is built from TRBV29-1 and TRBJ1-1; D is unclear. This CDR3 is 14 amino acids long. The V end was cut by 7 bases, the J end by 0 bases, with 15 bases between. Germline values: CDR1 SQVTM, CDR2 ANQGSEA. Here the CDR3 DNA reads TGCAGCGCGACCCTGAACCTAGTGAACACTGAAGCTTTCTTT. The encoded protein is CSATLNLVNTEAFF.

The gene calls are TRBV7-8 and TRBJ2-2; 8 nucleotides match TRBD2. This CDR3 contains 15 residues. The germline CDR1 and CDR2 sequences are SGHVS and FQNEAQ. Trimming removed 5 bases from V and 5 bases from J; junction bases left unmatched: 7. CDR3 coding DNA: TGTGCCAGCAGCGTTCCGGGGGGGCCTACCGGGGAGCTGTTTTTT. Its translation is CASSVPGGPTGELFF. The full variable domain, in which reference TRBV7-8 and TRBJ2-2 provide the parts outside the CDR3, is GAGVSQSPRYKVAKRGQDVALRCDPISGHVSLFWYQQALGQGPEFLTYFQNEAQLDKSGLPSDRFFAERPEGSVSTLKIQRTQQEDSAVYLCASSVPGGPTGELFFGEGSRLTVL.

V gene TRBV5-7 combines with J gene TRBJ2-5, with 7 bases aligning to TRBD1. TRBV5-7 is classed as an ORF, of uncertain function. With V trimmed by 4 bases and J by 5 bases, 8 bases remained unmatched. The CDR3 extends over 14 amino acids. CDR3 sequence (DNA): TGTGCCAGCAGCCCGACAGGGCCCCTGGAGACCCAGTACTTC. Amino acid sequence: CASSPTGPLETQYF.

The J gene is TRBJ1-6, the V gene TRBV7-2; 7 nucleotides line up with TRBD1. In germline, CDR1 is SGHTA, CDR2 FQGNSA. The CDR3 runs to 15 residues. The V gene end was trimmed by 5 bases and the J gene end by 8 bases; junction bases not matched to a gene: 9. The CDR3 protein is CASSLRQGSDSPLHF. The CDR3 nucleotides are TGTGCCAGCAGCCTACGACAGGGATCGGATTCACCCCTCCACTTT.

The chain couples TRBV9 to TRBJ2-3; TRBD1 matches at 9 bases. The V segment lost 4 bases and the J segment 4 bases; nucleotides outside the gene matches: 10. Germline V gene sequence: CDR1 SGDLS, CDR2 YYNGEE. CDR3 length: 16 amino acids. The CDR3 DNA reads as TGTGCCAGCAGCTACACGGGGACAGGGTTTCCAGATACGCAGTATTTT. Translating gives CASSYTGTGFPDTQYF.

The CDR3 loop reads CASSATIGGAADTQYF. CDR3 DNA sequence: TGTGCCAGCAGCGCGACGATTGGGGGGGCGGCAGATACGCAGTATTTT. The V and J genes are TRBV9 and TRBJ2-3, with a weak D call TRBD2 (7 bases). The CDR3 contains 16 residues. Germline values: CDR1 SGDLS, CDR2 YYNGEE. The ends were cut back, 3 bases at V and 4 bases at J, with 18 bases in the middle.

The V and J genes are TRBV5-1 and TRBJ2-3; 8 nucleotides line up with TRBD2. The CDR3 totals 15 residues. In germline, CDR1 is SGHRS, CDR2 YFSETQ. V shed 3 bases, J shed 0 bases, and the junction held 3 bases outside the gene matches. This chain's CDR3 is CASSWSGGSTDTQYF. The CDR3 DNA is TGCGCCAGCAGCTGGAGCGGGGGTAGCACAGATACGCAGTATTTT.

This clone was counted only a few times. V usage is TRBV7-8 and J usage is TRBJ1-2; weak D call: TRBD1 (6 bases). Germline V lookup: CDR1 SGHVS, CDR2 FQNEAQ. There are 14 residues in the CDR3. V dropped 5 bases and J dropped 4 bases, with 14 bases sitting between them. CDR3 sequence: CASSRYRDTYGYTF. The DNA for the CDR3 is TGTGCCAGCAGCCGTTACCGGGACACCTATGGCTACACCTTC. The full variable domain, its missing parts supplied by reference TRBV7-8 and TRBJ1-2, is GAGVSQSPRYKVAKRGQDVALRCDPISGHVSLFWYQQALGQGPEFLTYFQNEAQLDKSGLPSDRFFAERPEGSVSTLKIQRTQQEDSAVYLCASSRYRDTYGYTFGSGTRLTVV.

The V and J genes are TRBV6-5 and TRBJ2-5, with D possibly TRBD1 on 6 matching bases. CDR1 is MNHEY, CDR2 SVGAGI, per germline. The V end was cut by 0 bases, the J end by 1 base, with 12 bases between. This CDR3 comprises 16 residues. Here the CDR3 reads CASSYSLWGLQETQYF. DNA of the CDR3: TGTGCCAGCAGTTACTCACTGTGGGGGCTCCAAGAGACCCAGTACTTC.

CDR3 DNA: TGTGCCAGTAGTTCCCACGGAGCTGAAAAACTGTTTTTT. Its translation is CASSSHGAEKLFF. This chain links TRBV19 with TRBJ1-4; D is uncertain. Germline values: CDR1 LNHDA, CDR2 SQIVND (reference sequence). This CDR3 has 13 amino acids. The V gene lost 5 bases and the J gene lost 7 bases, with 11 bases spanning the gap.

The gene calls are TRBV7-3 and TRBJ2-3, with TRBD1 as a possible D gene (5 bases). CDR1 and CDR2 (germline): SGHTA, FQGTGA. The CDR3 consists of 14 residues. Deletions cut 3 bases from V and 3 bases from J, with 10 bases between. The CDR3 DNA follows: TGTGCCAGCAGCTTCGACCAGGGAACAGATACGCAGTATTTT. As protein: CASSFDQGTDTQYF. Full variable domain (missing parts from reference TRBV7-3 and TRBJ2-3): GAGVSQTPSNKVTEKGKYVELRCDPISGHTALYWYRQSLGQGPEFLIYFQGTGAADDSGLPNDRFFAVRPEGSVSTLKIQRTERGDSAVYLCASSFDQGTDTQYFGPGTRLTVL.

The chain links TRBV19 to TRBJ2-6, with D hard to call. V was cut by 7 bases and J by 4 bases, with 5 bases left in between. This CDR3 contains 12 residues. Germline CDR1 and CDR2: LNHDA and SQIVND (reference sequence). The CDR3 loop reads CASTPGANVLTF. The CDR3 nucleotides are TGTGCCAGTACCCCAGGGGCCAACGTCCTGACTTTC.

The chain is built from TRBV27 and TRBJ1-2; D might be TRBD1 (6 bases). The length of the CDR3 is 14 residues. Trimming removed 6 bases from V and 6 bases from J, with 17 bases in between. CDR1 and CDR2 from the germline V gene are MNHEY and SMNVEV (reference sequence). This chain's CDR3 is CASSIGGGPDGYTF. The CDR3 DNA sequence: TGTGCCAGCAGCATAGGGGGGGGGCCCGATGGCTACACCTTC.

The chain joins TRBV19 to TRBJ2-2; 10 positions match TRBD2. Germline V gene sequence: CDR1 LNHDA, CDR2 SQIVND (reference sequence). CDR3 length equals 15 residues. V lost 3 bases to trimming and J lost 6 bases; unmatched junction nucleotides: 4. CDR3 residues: CASSILAGASGELFF. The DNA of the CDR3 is TGTGCCAGTAGTATCCTAGCGGGGGCTTCCGGGGAGCTGTTTTTT.

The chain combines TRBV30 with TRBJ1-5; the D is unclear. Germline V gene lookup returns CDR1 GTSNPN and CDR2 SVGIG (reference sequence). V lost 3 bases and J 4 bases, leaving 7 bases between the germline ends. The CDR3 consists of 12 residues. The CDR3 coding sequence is TGTGCCTGGAGCGAGGGAAATCAGCCCCAGCATTTT. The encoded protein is CAWSEGNQPQHF. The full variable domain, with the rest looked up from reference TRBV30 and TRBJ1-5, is SQTIHQWPATLVQPVGSPLSLECTVEGTSNPNLYWYRQAAGRGLQLLFYSVGIGQISSEVPQNLSASRPQDRQFILSSKKLLLSDSGFYLCAWSEGNQPQHFGDGTRLSIL.

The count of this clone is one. CDR3 nucleotide sequence: TGTGCCAGCAGCCAAGTCCGTCAGGGGGCTGGCTACACCTTC. As protein: CASSQVRQGAGYTF. The genes are TRBV14 and TRBJ1-2; 8 nucleotides match TRBD1. The V gene end was trimmed by 1 base and the J gene end by 7 bases; junction bases not matched to a gene: 5. The length of the CDR3 is 14 residues. The germline CDR1 and CDR2 sequences are SGHDN and FVKESK.

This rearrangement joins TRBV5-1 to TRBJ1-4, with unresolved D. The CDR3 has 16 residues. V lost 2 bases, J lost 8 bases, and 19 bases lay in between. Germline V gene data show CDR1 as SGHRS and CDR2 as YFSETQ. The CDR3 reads CASSLTFSGVDEKLFF. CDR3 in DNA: TGCGCCAGCAGCTTAACTTTCTCCGGGGTTGACGAAAAACTGTTTTTT.

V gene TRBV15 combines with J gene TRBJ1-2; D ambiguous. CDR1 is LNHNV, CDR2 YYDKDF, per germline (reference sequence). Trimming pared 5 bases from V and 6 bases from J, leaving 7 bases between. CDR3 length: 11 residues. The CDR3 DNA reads TGTGCCACCAGCGCGATAGATGGCTACACCTTC. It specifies CATSAIDGYTF. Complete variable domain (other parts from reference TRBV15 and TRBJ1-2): DAMVIQNPRYQVTQFGKPVTLSCSQTLNHNVMYWYQQKSSQAPKLLFHYYDKDFNNEADTPDNFQSRRPNTSFCFLDIRSPGLGDTAMYLCATSAIDGYTFGSGTRLTVV.

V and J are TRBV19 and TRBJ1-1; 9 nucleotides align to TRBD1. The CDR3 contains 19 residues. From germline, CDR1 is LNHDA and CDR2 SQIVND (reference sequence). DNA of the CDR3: TGTGTCACATCGACGGGACAGGGCCATATGCGTTCGCCGCGCACTGAAGCTTTCTTT. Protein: CVTSTGQGHMRSPRTEAFF. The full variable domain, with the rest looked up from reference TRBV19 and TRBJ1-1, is DGGITQSPKYLFRKEGQNVTLSCEQNLNHDAMYWYRQDPGQGLRLIYYSQIVNDFQKGDIAEGYSVSREKKESFPLTVTSAQKNPTAFYLCVTSTGQGHMRSPRTEAFFGQGTRLTVV.

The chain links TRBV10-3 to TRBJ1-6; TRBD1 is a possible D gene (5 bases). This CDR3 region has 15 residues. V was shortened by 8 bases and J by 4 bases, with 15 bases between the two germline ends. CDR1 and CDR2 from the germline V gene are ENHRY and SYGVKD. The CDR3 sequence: CAIGVGGDYNSPLHF. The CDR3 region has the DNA TGTGCCATCGGAGTTGGAGGGGATTATAATTCACCCCTCCACTTT.